The T cell receptor (beta chain) described here comes from a study of quantifying T cell responses using KT2 cells. Study information: TCR alpha and beta constant-region primers primed reverse transcription of RNA. The T4 ligation step was estimated to exceed 8% efficiency under optimum conditions. Points from the study as a whole: The number of KT2 alpha and beta sequences was a linear function of input KT2 cells.

The cDNA 3' end received a ligated oligonucleotide with a UMI. An equimolar mix of RC1.1 and RC1.2 primed the beta chain across TRBC1 and TRBC2. Separate processing of TCR alpha and beta chains began at the second PCR. TCRdb fed the UMI-ligation and nested PCR reads into MiXCR, producing one record per CDR3 protein. The data contain about 50,000 distinct CDR3 sequences, around 10% of them seen just once; the ten biggest clones take up under 11%. CDR1 is MNHEY and CDR2 is SVGEGT in the germline V gene. With 2 bases removed from V and 6 bases from J, the gap between germline ends came to 7 bases. CDR3 length: 13 residues. This clonotype was found a few times. Its antigen is as yet unknown.

Sequencing input: PBMCs spiked with cells of the T cell clone KT2. The chain joins TRBV6-2 or TRBV6-3 to TRBJ1-4, with D unresolved. The receptor was derived from a human donor. The CDR3 spells CASSYGLDEKLFF. CDR3 coding DNA: TGTGCCAGCAGTTACGGACTGGATGAAAAACTGTTTTTT.